Sequencing of this T cell receptor beta chain was carried out in a study of metastatic and nonmetastatic thyroid tumors. Study-level background: The comparison covered peripheral blood and tumor or nodule tissue in malignant and benign thyroid patients. Points from the study as a whole: Within blood and tumor, benign nodules reportedly had significantly lower TCR beta diversity than malignant thyroid tumors did.

Authors' analysis steps: Construction of a distant-metastasis classifier for papillary thyroid cancer relied on CDR3 differences across clinicopathological groups. Via MiXCR, TCRdb re-called the PCR reads. None of the V and J calls come from the authors' own analysis; TCRdb made them. The repertoire has about 17,000 clones, around 28% of them found once; the top ten carry 13%. Comment on this clone: Its cognate antigen is unknown.

Every patient was untreated before thyroid surgery. The sequence derives from a female donor with papillary thyroid cancer or a benign thyroid nodule (not recorded which). Some clones in this sample may be carry-over from other donors' samples. The source material was tumor tissue.

The CDR3 is CSARRGQGRYEQYF. Written as DNA, the CDR3 is TGCAGTGCTAGGCGGGGTCAGGGAAGGTACGAGCAGTACTTC. The genes are TRBV20-1 and TRBJ2-7; tentatively, D is TRBD2 (6 bases). With 3 bases removed from V and 4 bases from J, the gap between germline ends came to 16 bases. Germline V gene lookup returns CDR1 DFQATT and CDR2 SNEGSKA (reference sequence). CDR3 length: 14 residues.